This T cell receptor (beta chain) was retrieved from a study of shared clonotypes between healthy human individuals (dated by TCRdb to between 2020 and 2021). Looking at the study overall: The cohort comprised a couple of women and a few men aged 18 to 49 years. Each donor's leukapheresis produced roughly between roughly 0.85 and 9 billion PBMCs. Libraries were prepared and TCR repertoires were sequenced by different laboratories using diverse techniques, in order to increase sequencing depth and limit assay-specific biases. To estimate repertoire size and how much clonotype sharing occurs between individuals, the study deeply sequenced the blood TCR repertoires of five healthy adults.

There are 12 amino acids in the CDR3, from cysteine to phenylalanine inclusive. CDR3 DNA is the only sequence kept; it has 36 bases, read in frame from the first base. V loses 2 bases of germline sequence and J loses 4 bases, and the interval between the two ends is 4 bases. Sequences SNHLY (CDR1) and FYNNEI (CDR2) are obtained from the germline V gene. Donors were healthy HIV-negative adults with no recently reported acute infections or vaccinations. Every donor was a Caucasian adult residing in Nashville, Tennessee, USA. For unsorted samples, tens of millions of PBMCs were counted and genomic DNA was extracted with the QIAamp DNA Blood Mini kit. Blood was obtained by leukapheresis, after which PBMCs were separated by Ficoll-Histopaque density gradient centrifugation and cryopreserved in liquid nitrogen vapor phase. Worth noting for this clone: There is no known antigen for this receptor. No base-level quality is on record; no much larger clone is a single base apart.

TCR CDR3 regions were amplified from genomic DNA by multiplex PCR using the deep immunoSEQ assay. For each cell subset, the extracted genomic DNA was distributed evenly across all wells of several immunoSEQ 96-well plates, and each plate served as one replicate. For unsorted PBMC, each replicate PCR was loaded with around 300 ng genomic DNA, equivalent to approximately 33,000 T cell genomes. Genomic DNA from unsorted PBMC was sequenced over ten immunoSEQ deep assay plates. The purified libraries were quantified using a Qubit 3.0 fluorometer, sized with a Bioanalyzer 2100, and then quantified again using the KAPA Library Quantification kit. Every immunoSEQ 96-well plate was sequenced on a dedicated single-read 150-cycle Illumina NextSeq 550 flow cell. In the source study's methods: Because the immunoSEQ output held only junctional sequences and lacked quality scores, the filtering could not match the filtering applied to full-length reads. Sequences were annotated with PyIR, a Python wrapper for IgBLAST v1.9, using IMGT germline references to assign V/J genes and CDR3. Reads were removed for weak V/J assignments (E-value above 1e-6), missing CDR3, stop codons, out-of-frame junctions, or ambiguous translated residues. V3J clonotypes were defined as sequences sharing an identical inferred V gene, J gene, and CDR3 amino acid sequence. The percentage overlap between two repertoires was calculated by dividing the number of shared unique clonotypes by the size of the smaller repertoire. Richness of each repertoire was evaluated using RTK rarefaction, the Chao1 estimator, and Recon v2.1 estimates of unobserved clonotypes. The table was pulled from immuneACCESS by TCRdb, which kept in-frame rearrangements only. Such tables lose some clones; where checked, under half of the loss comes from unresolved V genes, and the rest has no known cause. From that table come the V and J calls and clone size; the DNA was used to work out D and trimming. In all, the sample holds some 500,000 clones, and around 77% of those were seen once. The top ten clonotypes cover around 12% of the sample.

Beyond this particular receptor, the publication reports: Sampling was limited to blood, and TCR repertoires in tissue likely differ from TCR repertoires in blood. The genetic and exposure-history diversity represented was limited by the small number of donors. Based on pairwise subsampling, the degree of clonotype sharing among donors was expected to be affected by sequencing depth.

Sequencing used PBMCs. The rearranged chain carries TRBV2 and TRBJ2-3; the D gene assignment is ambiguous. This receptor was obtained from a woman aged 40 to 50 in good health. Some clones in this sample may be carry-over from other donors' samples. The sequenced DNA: TGTGCCAGCAGTGAACGACCAGATACGCAGTATTTT. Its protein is CASSERPDTQYF.